This T cell receptor beta chain came from a study of blood T cells in healthy people across ages. A second about 7 to 12 cycle PCR used barcoded and J-beta primers. In TCRdb, the 5' RACE reads were re-called with MiXCR into one record per CDR3 protein. The sample gives about 830,000 distinct CDR3 sequences, around 62% of which show up once; about a quarter is in the top ten. Only one count was recorded for this clonotype. Trimming shortened V by 7 bases and J by 5 bases, and 12 bases separated the two germline ends. Germline V gene data show CDR1 as MNHEY and CDR2 as SMNVEV (reference sequence). CDR3 size: 13 residues.

The V call is TRBV27, the J call TRBJ2-1, with D hard to call. The TCR sequence derives from a man younger than 45 in good health. Material for sequencing was blood. CDR3 protein: CASTLSRHNEQFF. The CDR3 DNA sequence: TGTGCCAGCACCCTTTCCCGTCACAATGAGCAGTTCTTC.